This TCR beta chain was retrieved from a study of blood T cell repertoires in COVID-19. Across the study: Some COVID-19 samples were acute and others convalescent; all came from the United States, Italy and Spain. The cDNA or gDNA used as material had been derived from T cells, B-cell-depleted T cells, or PBMCs.

V was pared by 2 bases and J by 5 bases, with 6 bases of the junction left unmatched. In germline, CDR1 is SGHRS, CDR2 YFSETQ. The CDR3 runs to 14 residues. How the authors handled the data: Amplification of reference gene primers provided the estimated nucleated cell counts. The method was immunoSEQ multiplex PCR; TCRdb's version includes in-frame clones alone and lacks a portion of them. V, J and clone size are taken as reported in that table, and D and trimming were inferred from the DNA itself. The sample includes about 220,000 clones, about 90% of them seen just once. This TCR was sampled from a man aged 35 to 55 with active or convalescent COVID-19. The sequenced sample was peripheral blood. The rearrangement joins TRBV5-1 to TRBJ2-5; 7 nucleotides line up with TRBD2. The CDR3 sequence: CASSFGPAGETQYF. CDR3 DNA: TGCGCCAGCAGCTTTGGTCCAGCGGGGGAGACCCAGTACTTC.